One and the same sample provided the 19 T cell receptor beta chains below, sequenced in a study of T cell clones after liver transplantation. The method was immunoSEQ multiplex PCR; TCRdb's version includes in-frame clones alone and lacks a portion of them. The sample has roughly 100,000 clones, 80% to 90% seen once. Material: CD4+ T cells from blood, obtained around 49 months after liver transplant. These receptors were taken from a human patient who received a liver transplant. Some of the T cells may derive from the graft donor.

In this sample, this clone turned up a few times. The chain employs TRBV9 and TRBJ2-3, with 8 bases fitting TRBD1. Trimming cost V 4 bases and J 4 bases; bases outside gene matches: 5. This CDR3 spans 14 amino acids. The V gene's germline CDR1 is SGDLS and CDR2 YYNGEE. The CDR3 nucleotides read TGTGCCAGCAGCCAGACACAGGGGGCAGATACGCAGTATTTT. It yields the protein CASSQTQGADTQYF.

This clone came up a few times. V and J are TRBV29-1 and TRBJ2-3, with D tentatively TRBD1 (6 bases). The CDR3 consists of 14 residues. Germline loops: CDR1 SQVTM, CDR2 ANQGSEA. Trimming removed 3 bases at V and 2 bases at J, with 12 bases between. This chain's CDR3 is CSVEAGAPTDTQYF. CDR3 nucleotides: TGCAGCGTTGAGGCAGGGGCCCCCACAGATACGCAGTATTTT.

This rearrangement joins TRBV18 to TRBJ1-1, with D unclear. Germline V CDR1 and CDR2: KGHSH, LQKENI. The CDR3 sequence is 14 residues long. V shed 1 base and J shed 2 bases, with 8 bases lying between them. The CDR3 spells CASSPRRDNTEAFF. CDR3 sequence (DNA): TGTGCCAGCTCACCACGGCGGGATAACACTGAAGCTTTCTTT.

Note on this clone: One end of the junction is discordant with germline, which a read error may explain. This sequence joins TRBV6-1 and TRBJ2-5; 10 bases map to TRBD2. The CDR3 runs to 17 residues. The germline V gene has CDR1 MNHNS and CDR2 SASEGT. The CDR3 sequence is CASRERPGLATKETQYF. CDR3 bases: TGTGCCAGCCGTGAACGTCCGGGACTAGCGACAAAAGAGACCCAGTACTTC.

V is TRBV7-2 and J is TRBJ2-2; D is possibly TRBD1 (6 bases). CDR1 and CDR2 (germline): SGHTA, FQGNSA. V lost 4 bases, J lost 4 bases, and 16 bases lay in between. The CDR3 spans 16 residues. The CDR3 loop reads CASSWRWTVSTGELFF. CDR3 sequence (DNA): TGTGCCAGCAGCTGGCGGTGGACAGTTAGCACCGGGGAGCTGTTTTTT.

V is TRBV7-2 and J is TRBJ1-2, with unresolved D. Germline V gene lookup returns CDR1 SGHTA and CDR2 FQGNSA. Trimming removed 2 bases from V and 4 bases from J, with 8 bases in between. CDR3 length: 13 amino acids. As DNA, the CDR3 is TGTGCCAGCAGCTTAAGAGGGCCCTATGGCTACACCTTC. This sequence encodes CASSLRGPYGYTF.

The V and J genes are TRBV28 and TRBJ1-5; D might be TRBD1 (5 bases). This CDR3 contains 15 residues. V gave up 6 bases and J gave up 4 bases, with 16 bases separating them. Germline V gene sequence: CDR1 MDHEN, CDR2 SYDVKM. CDR3 amino acids: CASSRGGQLNQPQHF. The CDR3 region has the DNA TGTGCCAGCAGCCGGGGAGGACAATTGAATCAGCCCCAGCATTTT.

The J gene is TRBJ2-1, the V gene TRBV29-1, with 14 bases aligning to TRBD2. With 3 bases clipped from V and 3 bases from J, the junction kept 13 bases outside the gene matches. The germline V gene has CDR1 SQVTM and CDR2 ANQGSEA. The CDR3 loop spans 19 amino acids. DNA of the CDR3: TGCAGCGTTGAGGGGGTGGGACTAGCGGGAGAGCACGACTACAATGAGCAGTTCTTC. Encoded protein: CSVEGVGLAGEHDYNEQFF.

The chain carries TRBV15 and TRBJ2-7; 8 bases are shared with TRBD2. Unmatched junction bases numbered 11, after V lost 6 bases and J lost 7 bases. CDR1 LNHNV and CDR2 YYDKDF come from the germline V gene (reference sequence). CDR3 length: 14 residues. DNA of the CDR3: TGTGCCACCAGTAGGCCAGCGGGAGCGTGGGAGCAGTACTTC. This sequence encodes CATSRPAGAWEQYF.

CDR3 amino acids: CASSLTSSGSYEQYF. CDR3 nucleotides: TGTGCCAGCAGCCTAACGTCTAGCGGGAGCTACGAGCAGTACTTC. V gene TRBV7-2 combines with J gene TRBJ2-7; 10 positions agree with TRBD2. The CDR3 totals 15 residues. The germline V gene encodes CDR1 SGHTA and CDR2 FQGNSA. V lost 5 bases, J lost 3 bases, and 7 bases stayed unmatched. Full variable domain (rest looked up from reference TRBV7-2 and TRBJ2-7): GAGVSQSPSNKVTEKGKDVELRCDPISGHTALYWYRQSLGQGLEFLIYFQGNSAPDKSGLPSDRFSAERTGGSVSTLTIQRTQQEDSAVYLCASSLTSSGSYEQYFGPGTRLTVT.

This chain connects TRBV2 to TRBJ2-5; TRBD2 agrees at 10 bases. CDR3 length: 16 amino acids. Germline CDR1 SNHLY, CDR2 FYNNEI. The V segment lost 7 bases and the J segment 2 bases; nucleotides outside the gene matches: 10. This chain's CDR3 is CASTLGGSGGQETQYF. CDR3 DNA sequence: TGTGCCAGCACCCTCGGGGGTAGCGGGGGGCAAGAGACCCAGTACTTC.

CDR3: CASSTLLGTDTQYF. The CDR3 DNA follows: TGTGCCAGCAGCACCCTCCTTGGCACAGATACGCAGTATTTT. The chain couples TRBV5-6 to TRBJ2-3; D is unclear. This CDR3 has 14 residues. Per germline, CDR1 SGHDT and CDR2 YYEEEE. Trimming stripped 4 bases from V and 1 base from J, with 10 bases between.

The chain links TRBV11-2 to TRBJ1-4; D is unresolved. The length of the CDR3 is 15 residues. The ends were cut back, 5 bases at V and 4 bases at J, with 14 bases in the middle. Germline lookup yields CDR1 SGHAT and CDR2 FQNNGV. CDR3 residues: CASSGHRAVNEKLFF. The CDR3 region has the DNA TGTGCCAGCAGCGGCCATAGGGCAGTTAATGAAAAACTGTTTTTT. Full variable domain (remainder filled in from reference TRBV11-2 and TRBJ1-4): EAGVAQSPRYKIIEKRQSVAFWCNPISGHATLYWYQQILGQGPKLLIQFQNNGVVDDSQLPKDRFSAERLKGVDSTLKIQPAKLEDSAVYLCASSGHRAVNEKLFFGSGTQLSVL.

The chain uses TRBV6-1 and TRBJ2-5; TRBD1 aligns across 9 bases. This CDR3 has 15 amino acids. Per the germline V gene, CDR1 is MNHNS and CDR2 is SASEGT. The J segment lost 1 base and the V segment lost 5 bases, leaving 5 bases of the junction unmatched. DNA of the CDR3: TGTGCCAGCAGTCCACAGGGGGCCTCCCAAGAGACCCAGTACTTC. This encodes CASSPQGASQETQYF.

This rearrangement joins TRBV7-2 to TRBJ2-1; 9 bases are a match to TRBD2. The CDR3 extends over 15 amino acids. J gave up 0 bases and V 5 bases, and 2 bases lay outside the gene matches. Per the germline V gene, CDR1 is SGHTA and CDR2 is FQGNSA. In nucleotides, the CDR3 is TGTGCCAGCAGCATTAGCGGGAGCTCCTACAATGAGCAGTTCTTC. Its translation: CASSISGSSYNEQFF. Filled out from reference TRBV7-2 and TRBJ2-1, the complete variable domain reads GAGVSQSPSNKVTEKGKDVELRCDPISGHTALYWYRQSLGQGLEFLIYFQGNSAPDKSGLPSDRFSAERTGGSVSTLTIQRTQQEDSAVYLCASSISGSSYNEQFFGPGTRLTVL.

The V gene is TRBV6-5, the J gene TRBJ1-2; 12 positions agree with TRBD1. The trim removed 2 bases at V and 3 bases at J, leaving 4 bases unmatched. The CDR3 covers 16 residues. Germline V CDR1 and CDR2: MNHEY, SVGAGI. The CDR3 bases are TGTGCCAGCAGTTACCGGGACAGGGGGCGGGACTATGGCTACACCTTC. It specifies CASSYRDRGRDYGYTF.

The chain couples TRBV7-9 to TRBJ2-2, with a possible D match to TRBD2 (6 bases). Germline V CDR1 and CDR2: SEHNR, FQNEAQ (reference sequence). The V and J ends lost 5 bases and 4 bases respectively, with 20 bases between them. The CDR3 sequence is 17 residues long. CDR3 region: CASSPPLTSRSTGELFF. In nucleotides, the CDR3 is TGTGCCAGCAGCCCACCATTGACTAGTCGTAGCACCGGGGAGCTGTTTTTT.

The chain uses TRBV7-7 and TRBJ2-5; possibly TRBD1 or TRBD2 for D (5 bases each). CDR3 length equals 16 residues. Trimming cost V 0 bases and J 1 base, with 12 bases left between them. Germline V gene sequence: CDR1 SSHAT, CDR2 FNYEAQ (reference sequence). The chain's CDR3 is CASSLAKRGPQETQYF. CDR3 nucleotide sequence: TGTGCCAGCAGCTTAGCGAAACGGGGACCCCAAGAGACCCAGTACTTC.

The chain employs TRBV29-1 and TRBJ1-1; D not resolved. The V gene's germline CDR1 is SQVTM and CDR2 ANQGSEA. V was pared by 6 bases and J by 0 bases, with 8 bases between. This CDR3 has 12 residues. In nucleotides, the CDR3 is TGCAGCGTCCTATATATGAACACTGAAGCTTTCTTT. Translating it yields CSVLYMNTEAFF.